Below are 16 T cell receptor beta chains sequenced from a single sample in a study of blood T cell repertoires in COVID-19. Libraries were prepared by immunoSEQ multiplex PCR; TCRdb keeps only in-frame clonotypes and omits some of them. The repertoire holds roughly 250,000 clones, with approximately 86% as singletons. The specimen was peripheral blood. The receptors stem from a human donor with COVID-19, enrolled during active disease. The donor label of this sample is uncertain.

This clone appeared a single time. The rearrangement links TRBV3-1 (or the pseudogene TRBV3-2) to TRBJ2-7, with 8 bases aligning to TRBD2. CDR1 is LGHDT, CDR2 YNNKEL, per germline (reference sequence). With V trimmed by 4 bases and J by 7 bases, 15 bases remained unmatched. This CDR3 region has 16 residues. The CDR3 protein is CASSPTPTSAVGEQYF. CDR3 DNA: TGTGCCAGCAGCCCCACCCCGACTAGCGCCGTGGGAGAGCAGTACTTC.

A remark on this clone: A read error may account for a junction end that differs from germline. The chain recombines TRBV6-2 or TRBV6-3 with TRBJ1-5; 8 bases are a match to TRBD1. This CDR3 has 13 amino acids. Germline CDR1 is MNHEY and CDR2 is SVGEGT. The CDR3 sequence: CASSRQGNRPQHF. For the CDR3, the DNA is TGTGCCAGCAGTCGACAGGGGAATCGGCCCCAGCATTTT.

This chain links TRBV10-3 with TRBJ1-3, with D perhaps TRBD1 (6 bases). This CDR3 has 13 residues. Trimming cost V 5 bases and J 4 bases, with 9 bases left between them. The germline gives CDR1 ENHRY, CDR2 SYGVKD. Written as DNA, the CDR3 is TGTGCCATCAGTACCGGACAGGGAAACACCATATATTTT. Protein product: CAISTGQGNTIYF.

The J gene is TRBJ1-4, the V gene TRBV28; 7 bases match TRBD1. CDR3 length: 14 residues. CDR1 and CDR2 (germline): MDHEN, SYDVKM. After removal of 4 bases from V and 6 bases from J, the junction contained 5 bases not matched to a gene. This CDR3 is CASSSPGTDEKLFF. CDR3 sequence (DNA): TGTGCCAGCAGTTCCCCTGGGACAGATGAAAAACTGTTTTTT.

The CDR3 nucleotides are TGCGCCAGCAGCTTGGATGGGTCAGGCGGAGGGTCTTTCTTT. It translates to CASSLDGSGGGSFF. The rearrangement uses TRBV5-1 and TRBJ1-1; no definite D call. The CDR3 contains 14 residues. V dropped 0 bases and J dropped 12 bases, with 18 bases sitting between them. Germline V lookup: CDR1 SGHRS, CDR2 YFSETQ.

DNA of the CDR3: TGTGCCAGCAGCCCTAGCAGAGTCGAGCAGTACTTC. Encoded protein: CASSPSRVEQYF. This sequence joins TRBV28 and TRBJ2-7; D is perhaps TRBD2 (5 bases). V lost 6 bases and J lost 6, with 12 bases in between. CDR3 length: 12 amino acids. Germline CDR1 reads MDHEN; CDR2 reads SYDVKM.

The rearrangement joins TRBV19 to TRBJ1-6, with 7 bases matching TRBD1. J was trimmed by 7 bases and V by 7 bases; bases with no gene match: 10. This CDR3 comprises 15 residues. Germline CDR1 LNHDA, CDR2 SQIVND (reference sequence). CDR3 bases: TGTGCCAGTATAGGGGGCGGGGACGGAAATTCACCCCTCCACTTT. This sequence encodes CASIGGGDGNSPLHF.

J is TRBJ1-1 and V is TRBV7-3; D call uncertain. Trimming left V 5 bases short and J 5 bases short, with 12 bases between. Germline CDR1 SGHTA, CDR2 FQGTGA. CDR3 length equals 13 residues. The chain's CDR3 is CASSTTPGTEAFF. In DNA, the CDR3 is TGTGCCAGCAGCACTACCCCCGGTACTGAAGCTTTCTTT.

V and J are TRBV6-2 or TRBV6-3 and TRBJ2-5; TRBD1 matches 8 bases. CDR1 is MNHEY, CDR2 SVGEGT, per germline. This CDR3 is 15 amino acids long. Trimming took 4 bases from V and 5 from J; bases not matched to a gene: 9. CDR3 region: CASSFAGTGRETQYF. The CDR3 DNA is TGTGCCAGCAGTTTCGCCGGGACAGGCCGGGAGACCCAGTACTTC.

The V gene is TRBV11-2, the J gene TRBJ1-5, with 9 nucleotides matching TRBD1. Germline loops: CDR1 SGHAT, CDR2 FQNNGV. J gave up 3 bases and V 4 bases, and 1 base lay outside the gene matches. The CDR3 has 14 residues. The DNA for the CDR3 is TGTGCCAGCAGCTGGGACAGGGACAATCAGCCCCAGCATTTT. It specifies CASSWDRDNQPQHF.

This rearrangement joins TRBV6-5 to TRBJ2-1, with D perhaps TRBD2 (6 bases). Trimming pared 5 bases from V and 5 bases from J, leaving 16 bases between. The CDR3 length is 15 residues. CDR1 and CDR2 from the germline V gene are MNHEY and SVGAGI. The CDR3 spells CASSRPSSANNEQFF. As DNA, the CDR3 is TGTGCCAGCAGTCGACCCTCTAGCGCCAACAATGAGCAGTTCTTC.

The chain employs TRBV11-2 and TRBJ1-1; possible D gene TRBD1, 6 bases. Between the trimmed V and J ends, which lost 3 bases and 6 bases, there was a span of 11 bases. The CDR3 runs to 13 residues. Germline lookup yields CDR1 SGHAT and CDR2 FQNNGV. The CDR3 spells CASSLAGAAEAFF. The CDR3 DNA reads as TGTGCCAGCAGCTTGGCGGGGGCCGCTGAAGCTTTCTTT.

The V call is TRBV7-9, the J call TRBJ2-1, with D perhaps TRBD1 (6 bases). Germline CDR1 reads SEHNR; CDR2 reads FQNEAQ (reference sequence). The CDR3 covers 15 residues. V lost 5 bases, J lost 8 bases, and 19 bases lay in between. The CDR3 coding sequence is TGTGCCAGCAGCATTACAGGGATTGGGTACGATGAGCAGTTCTTC. Translating it yields CASSITGIGYDEQFF.

V is TRBV19 and J is TRBJ1-2; TRBD1 might be the D (5 bases). The V gene's germline CDR1 is LNHDA and CDR2 SQIVND (reference sequence). The CDR3 length is 13 residues. Trimming removed 0 bases from V and 12 bases from J, with 14 bases in between. This CDR3 reads CASSIDFAGPNTF. The CDR3 DNA sequence: TGTGCCAGTAGTATAGATTTTGCGGGGCCCAACACCTTC.

The chain recombines TRBV29-1 with TRBJ1-4, with 7 nucleotides matching TRBD1. This CDR3 spans 14 amino acids. J was trimmed by 8 bases and V by 7 bases; bases with no gene match: 13. Looked up from germline, CDR1 is SQVTM and CDR2 is ANQGSEA. CDR3: CSAFATGVKEKLFF. The CDR3 DNA sequence: TGCAGCGCTTTCGCTACAGGGGTAAAGGAAAAACTGTTTTTT.

The chain carries TRBV27 and TRBJ1-1; D uncertain. CDR3 size: 13 residues. CDR1 is MNHEY, CDR2 SMNVEV, per germline (reference sequence). V was clipped by 3 bases and J by 4 bases, with 9 bases between them. The CDR3 is CASSFQGSTEAFF. The CDR3 DNA reads as TGTGCCAGCAGTTTCCAAGGGAGCACTGAAGCTTTCTTT.